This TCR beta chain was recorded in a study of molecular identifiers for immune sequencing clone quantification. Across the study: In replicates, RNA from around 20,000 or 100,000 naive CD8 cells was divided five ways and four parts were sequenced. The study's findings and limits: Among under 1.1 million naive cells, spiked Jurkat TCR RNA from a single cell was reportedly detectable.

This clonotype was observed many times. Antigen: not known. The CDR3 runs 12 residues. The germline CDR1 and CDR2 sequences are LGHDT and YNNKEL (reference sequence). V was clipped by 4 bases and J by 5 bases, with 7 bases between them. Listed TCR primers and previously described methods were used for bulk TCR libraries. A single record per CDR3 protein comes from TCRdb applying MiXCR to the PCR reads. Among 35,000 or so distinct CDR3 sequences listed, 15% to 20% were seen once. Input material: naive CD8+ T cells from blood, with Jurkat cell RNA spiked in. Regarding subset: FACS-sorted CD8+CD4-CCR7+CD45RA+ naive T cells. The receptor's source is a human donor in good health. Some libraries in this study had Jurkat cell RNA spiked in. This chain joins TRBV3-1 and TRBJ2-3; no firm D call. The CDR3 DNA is TGTGCCAGCAGCCTCCGCGGAGATACGCAGTATTTT. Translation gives CASSLRGDTQYF.